This T cell receptor beta chain was captured by sequencing in a study of blood T cell repertoires in COVID-19. Study background: Both acute and convalescent COVID-19 samples were obtained from the United States, Italy and Spain.

TCRdb's table, derived via immunoSEQ multiplex PCR, lists solely in-frame clones and lacks some. The profile shows about 200,000 clones, approximately 94% of them singletons. The germline V and J ends were trimmed by 3 bases and 8 bases, with 10 bases remaining between them. The CDR3 runs to 11 residues. Germline V CDR1 and CDR2: DFQATT, SNEGSKA (reference sequence). The source of this sequence is a man aged 30-40 years with COVID-19, enrolled during active disease. The sequenced sample consisted of peripheral blood. The V gene is TRBV20-1, the J gene TRBJ1-1; the D is unclear. The DNA for the CDR3 is TGCAGTGCTAGTCAGACTTTCGAAGCTTTCTTT. This encodes CSASQTFEAFF.